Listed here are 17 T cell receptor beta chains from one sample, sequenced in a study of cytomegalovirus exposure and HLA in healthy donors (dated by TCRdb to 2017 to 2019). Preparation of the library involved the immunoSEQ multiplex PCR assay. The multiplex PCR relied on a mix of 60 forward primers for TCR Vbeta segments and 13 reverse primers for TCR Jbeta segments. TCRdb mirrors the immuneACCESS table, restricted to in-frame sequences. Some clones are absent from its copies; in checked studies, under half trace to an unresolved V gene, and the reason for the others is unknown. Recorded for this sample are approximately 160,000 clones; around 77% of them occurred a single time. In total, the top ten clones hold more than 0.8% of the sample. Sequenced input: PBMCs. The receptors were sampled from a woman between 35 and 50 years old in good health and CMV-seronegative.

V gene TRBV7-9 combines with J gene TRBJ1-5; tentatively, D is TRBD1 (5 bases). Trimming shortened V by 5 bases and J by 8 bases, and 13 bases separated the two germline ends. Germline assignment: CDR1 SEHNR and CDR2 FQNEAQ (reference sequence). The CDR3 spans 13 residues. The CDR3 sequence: CASSPLWGEPQHF. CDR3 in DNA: TGTGCCAGCAGCCCACTATGGGGGGAGCCCCAGCATTTT.

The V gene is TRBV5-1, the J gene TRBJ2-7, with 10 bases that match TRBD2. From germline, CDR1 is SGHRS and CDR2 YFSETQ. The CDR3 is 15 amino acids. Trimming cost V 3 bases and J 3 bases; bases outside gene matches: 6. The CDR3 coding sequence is TGCGCCAGCAGCTCTGGGGCTAGCGGGAGCTACGAGCAGTACTTC. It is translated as CASSSGASGSYEQYF.

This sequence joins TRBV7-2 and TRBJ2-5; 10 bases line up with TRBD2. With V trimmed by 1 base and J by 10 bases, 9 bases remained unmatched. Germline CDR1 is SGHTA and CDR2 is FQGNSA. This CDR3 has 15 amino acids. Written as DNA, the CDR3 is TGTGCCAGCAGCTTAGGGGCTAGCGGGGGCCGTGGCCAGTACTTC. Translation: CASSLGASGGRGQYF.

Written as DNA, the CDR3 is TGTGCCAGCAGCTCCCCCGGTGGGGACTTCAACAATGAGCAGTTCTTC. This codes for CASSSPGGDFNNEQFF. This chain links TRBV13 with TRBJ2-1, with D possibly TRBD2 on 6 matching bases. Trimming cost V 4 bases and J 5 bases, with 18 bases left between them. Germline values: CDR1 PRHDT, CDR2 FYEKMQ (reference sequence). The CDR3 consists of 16 residues.

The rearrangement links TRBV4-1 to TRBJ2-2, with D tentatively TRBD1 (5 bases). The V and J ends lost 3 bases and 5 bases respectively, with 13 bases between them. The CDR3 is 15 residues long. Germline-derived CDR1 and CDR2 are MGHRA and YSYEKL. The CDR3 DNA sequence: TGCGCCAGCAGCCACGAACATCAGGGTACCGGGGAGCTGTTTTTT. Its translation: CASSHEHQGTGELFF.

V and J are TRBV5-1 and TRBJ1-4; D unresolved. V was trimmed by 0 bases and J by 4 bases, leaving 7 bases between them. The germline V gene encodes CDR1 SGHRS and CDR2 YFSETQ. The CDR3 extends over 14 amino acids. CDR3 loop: CASSLAGINEKLFF. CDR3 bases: TGCGCCAGCAGCTTGGCGGGGATTAATGAAAAACTGTTTTTT.

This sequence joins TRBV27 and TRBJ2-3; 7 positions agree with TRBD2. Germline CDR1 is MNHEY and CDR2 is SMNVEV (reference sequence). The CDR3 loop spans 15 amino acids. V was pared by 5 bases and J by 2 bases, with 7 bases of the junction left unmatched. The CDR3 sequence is CASSPILAATDTQYF. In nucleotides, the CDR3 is TGTGCCAGCAGTCCTATTCTAGCGGCCACAGATACGCAGTATTTT.

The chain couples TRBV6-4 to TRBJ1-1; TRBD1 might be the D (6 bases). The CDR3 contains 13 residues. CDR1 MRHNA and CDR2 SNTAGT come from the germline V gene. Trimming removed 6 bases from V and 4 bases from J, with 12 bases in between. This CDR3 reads CASSRTTGTEAFF. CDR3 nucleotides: TGTGCCAGCAGCCGTACGACAGGCACTGAAGCTTTCTTT.

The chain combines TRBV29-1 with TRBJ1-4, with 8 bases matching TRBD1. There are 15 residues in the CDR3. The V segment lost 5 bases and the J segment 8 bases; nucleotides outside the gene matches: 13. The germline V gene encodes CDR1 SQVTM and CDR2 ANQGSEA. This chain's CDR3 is CSVLASRQGMEKLFF. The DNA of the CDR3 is TGCAGCGTTCTCGCGTCGAGACAGGGGATGGAAAAACTGTTTTTT.

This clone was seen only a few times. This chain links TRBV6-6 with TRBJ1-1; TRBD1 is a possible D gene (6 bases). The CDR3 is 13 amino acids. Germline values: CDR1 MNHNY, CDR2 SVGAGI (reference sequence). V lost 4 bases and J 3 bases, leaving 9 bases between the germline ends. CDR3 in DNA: TGTGCCAGCAGTTTCGCAGGGGACACTGAAGCTTTCTTT. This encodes CASSFAGDTEAFF.

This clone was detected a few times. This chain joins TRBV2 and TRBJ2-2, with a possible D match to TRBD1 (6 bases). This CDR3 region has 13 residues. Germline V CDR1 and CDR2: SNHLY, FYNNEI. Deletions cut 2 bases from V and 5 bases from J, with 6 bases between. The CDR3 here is CASSERGTGELFF. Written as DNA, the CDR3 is TGTGCCAGCAGTGAAAGGGGGACCGGGGAGCTGTTTTTT.

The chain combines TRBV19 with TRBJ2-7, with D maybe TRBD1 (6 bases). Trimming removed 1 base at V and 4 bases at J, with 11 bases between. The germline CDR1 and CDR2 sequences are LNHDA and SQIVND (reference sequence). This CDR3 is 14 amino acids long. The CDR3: CASSIGRGRYEQYF. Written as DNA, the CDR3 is TGTGCCAGTAGTATAGGCAGGGGTCGGTACGAGCAGTACTTC.

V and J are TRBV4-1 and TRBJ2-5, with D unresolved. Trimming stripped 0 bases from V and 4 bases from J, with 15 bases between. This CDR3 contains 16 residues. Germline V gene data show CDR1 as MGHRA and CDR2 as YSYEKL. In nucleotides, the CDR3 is TGCGCCAGCAGCCAAGATATAGCACTTACGCGAGAGACCCAGTACTTC. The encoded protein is CASSQDIALTRETQYF.

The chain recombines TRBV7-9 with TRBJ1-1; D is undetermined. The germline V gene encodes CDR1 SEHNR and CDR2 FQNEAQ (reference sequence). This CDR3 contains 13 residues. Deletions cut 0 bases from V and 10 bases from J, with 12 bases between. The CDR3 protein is CASSLAHGRGAFF. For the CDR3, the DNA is TGTGCCAGCAGCTTAGCGCATGGTAGAGGAGCTTTCTTT.

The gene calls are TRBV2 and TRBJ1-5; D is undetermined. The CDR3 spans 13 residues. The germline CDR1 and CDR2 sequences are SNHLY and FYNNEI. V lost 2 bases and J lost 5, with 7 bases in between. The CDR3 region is CASSETRDQPQHF. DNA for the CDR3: TGTGCCAGCAGTGAAACGCGGGATCAGCCCCAGCATTTT.

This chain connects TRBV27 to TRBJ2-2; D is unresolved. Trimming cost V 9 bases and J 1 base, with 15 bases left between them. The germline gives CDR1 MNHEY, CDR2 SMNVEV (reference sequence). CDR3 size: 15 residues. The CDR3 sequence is CASNLGSGNTGELFF. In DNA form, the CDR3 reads TGTGCCAGTAACCTAGGAAGTGGGAACACCGGGGAGCTGTTTTTT.

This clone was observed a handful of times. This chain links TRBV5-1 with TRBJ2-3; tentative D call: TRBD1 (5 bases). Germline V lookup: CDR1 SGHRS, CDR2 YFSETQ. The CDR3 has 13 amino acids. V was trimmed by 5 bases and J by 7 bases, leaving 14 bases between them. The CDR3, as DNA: TGCGCCAGCAGGACAGACTTATATAATACGCAGTATTTT. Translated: CASRTDLYNTQYF.